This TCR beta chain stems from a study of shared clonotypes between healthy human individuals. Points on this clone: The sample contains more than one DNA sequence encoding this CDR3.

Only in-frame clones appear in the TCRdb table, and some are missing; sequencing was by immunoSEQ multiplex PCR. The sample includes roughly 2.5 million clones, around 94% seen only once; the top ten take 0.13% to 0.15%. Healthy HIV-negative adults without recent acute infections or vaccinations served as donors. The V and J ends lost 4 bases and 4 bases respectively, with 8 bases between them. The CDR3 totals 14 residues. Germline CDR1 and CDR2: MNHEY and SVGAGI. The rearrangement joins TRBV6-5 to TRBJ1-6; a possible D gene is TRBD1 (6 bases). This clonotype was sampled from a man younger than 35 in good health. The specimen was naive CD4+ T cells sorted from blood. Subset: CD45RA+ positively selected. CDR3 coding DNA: TGTGCCAGCAGTTCCGGACAGTATAATTCACCCCTCCACTTT. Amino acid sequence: CASSSGQYNSPLHF.